This T cell receptor beta chain was observed in a study of shared clonotypes between healthy human individuals. Findings and limits, study-wide: Some naive CD4 clonotypes, roughly 5%, turned up in common across several donors. Generation probability values for non-shared clonotypes were lower than those for clonotypes shared by all four donors. Tissue TCR repertoires likely differ from these blood-only repertoires.

An approximately 210 ng quantity of DNA, roughly 30,000 T cell genomes, went into the sorted-subset replicate PCRs. Repertoires were generated with immunoSEQ multiplex PCR, while TCRdb's copy carries only in-frame clones and drops some. The sample carries more than 2,000,000 clones, approximately 95% recorded once. In regard to this clone: Its antigen is not known.

Germline CDR1 reads MNHEY; CDR2 reads SVGAGI. The CDR3 consists of 15 residues. V shed 6 bases and J 4 bases; nucleotides not matched to a gene: 8. The origin of this receptor is a man younger than 35 in good health. Some clones in this sample may be carry-over from other donors' samples. This chain joins TRBV6-5 and TRBJ2-3, with 9 positions matching TRBD2. Sequencing was performed on naive CD4+ T cells from PBMCs. This sample's subset: CD45RA+ positively selected. The CDR3 DNA reads as TGTGCCAGCAGCCGTAGCGGGAGAAGAGCAGATACGCAGTATTTT. This translates into CASSRSGRRADTQYF.